This T cell receptor (beta chain) was identified in a study of T cells expressing NK-cell markers. Scientists made TCR beta cDNA using 5'RACE template switching with UMIs. TCRdb re-called the 5' RACE reads and catalogs CDR3 proteins one per entry, DNA excluded. The sample holds 250,000 or so distinct CDR3 sequences. This CDR3 comprises 11 residues. Germline CDR1 is SQVTM and CDR2 is ANQGSEA. J is TRBJ2-1 and V is TRBV29-1; the TCRdb D gene call, TRBD1, has no DNA to confirm it. Sequences were obtained from blood T cells: a sorted CD56 or NKG2C T cell subset, CD4+ or CD8+ T cells, or bulk PBMC T cells (not recorded which). The clonotype comes from a woman aged 18-69 years in good health. This CDR3 reads CSVHRAYEQFF.